The clone carrying this T cell receptor (beta chain) occurred many times. The data are from a study of low-dose radiotherapy and immunotherapy resistance in tumors. Study-wide background: Each patient took aspirin at a dose of 300 mg by mouth once daily over the course of four cycles, with dosing beginning on cycle 1 day 1.

Trimming took off 1 base at V and 1 base at J, with 12 bases between the two ends. Per germline, CDR1 SGHVS and CDR2 FNYEAQ. The CDR3 consists of 16 residues. Both TCRalpha and TCRbeta chains were reverse transcribed with V-gene-specific primers. The TCRs were subjected to amplification over roughly 18 PCR cycles employing a constant-region primer in conjunction with a V-primer adapter. TCRdb independently ran MiXCR on the reads; one entry per CDR3 protein. There are 45,000 or so distinct CDR3 sequences in the sample; 25% to 30% occur only once, and about 9.4% lies in the top ten. Time point indicated: after trial treatment. Treatment noted: LDRT plus nivolumab, ipilimumab, low-dose cyclophosphamide and aspirin (RACIN trial). The treatment that donors received included nivolumab, ipilimumab, aspirin, low-dose cyclophosphamide and low-dose radiotherapy.

The genes are TRBV7-6 and TRBJ2-3; D may be TRBD2 (5 bases). The clonotype was recovered from a male donor with prostate cancer. The sample was PBMCs, taken after low-dose radiotherapy plus immunotherapy. The CDR3 nucleotides read TGTGCCAGCAGCTTAGAAGCTTCTAGCCGCACAGATACGCAGTATTTT. Encoded protein: CASSLEASSRTDTQYF. Full variable domain (remainder filled in from reference TRBV7-6 and TRBJ2-3): GAGVSQSPRYKVTKRGQDVALRCDPISGHVSLYWYRQALGQGPEFLTYFNYEAQQDKSGLPNDRFSAERPEGSISTLTIQRTEQRDSAMYRCASSLEASSRTDTQYFGPGTRLTVL.